The 11 T cell receptor beta chains presented below share a single source sample, sequenced in a study of cytomegalovirus exposure and HLA in healthy donors. The PCR was carried out with 60 Vbeta primers and 13 Jbeta primers. The method was immunoSEQ multiplex PCR; TCRdb's version includes in-frame clones alone and lacks a portion of them. The sample carries roughly 110,000 clones, roughly 82% recorded once. Sequencing used PBMCs. All receptors derive from a male donor in good health and CMV-seropositive.

The chain recombines TRBV6-1 with TRBJ2-7, with D tentatively TRBD2 (5 bases). Per the germline V gene, CDR1 is MNHNS and CDR2 is SASEGT. The CDR3 is made up of 15 amino acids. Trimming stripped 4 bases from V and 5 bases from J, with 18 bases between. The CDR3 DNA is TGTGCCAGCAGTGTATTGAGCGGACCCATCGACGAGCAGTACTTC. It encodes CASSVLSGPIDEQYF.

The chain combines TRBV7-6 with TRBJ2-3; TRBD2 matches 9 bases. Germline CDR1 and CDR2: SGHVS and FNYEAQ. The CDR3 covers 16 residues. V dropped 1 base and J dropped 3; count of bases not matched to a gene: 5. The CDR3, as DNA: TGTGCCAGCAGCTTAGGTCTGACTAGCGGTACAGATACGCAGTATTTT. It is translated as CASSLGLTSGTDTQYF.

The chain carries TRBV27 and TRBJ1-1, with D uncertain. The germline V and J ends were trimmed by 6 bases and 3 bases, with 11 bases remaining between them. The CDR3 has 13 residues. Germline loops: CDR1 MNHEY, CDR2 SMNVEV (reference sequence). The CDR3 reads CASRVIYDTEAFF. The CDR3 bases are TGTGCCAGCAGAGTTATCTACGACACTGAAGCTTTCTTT.

The chain recombines TRBV15 with TRBJ2-7; 9 bases map to TRBD1. J gave up 5 bases and V 4 bases, and 6 bases lay outside the gene matches. The CDR3 sequence is 14 residues long. Germline CDR1 is LNHNV and CDR2 is YYDKDF (reference sequence). The CDR3 sequence: CATSTGQGFHEQYF. The CDR3 region has the DNA TGTGCCACCAGCACGGGACAGGGATTCCACGAGCAGTACTTC. The whole variable domain, filled in from reference TRBV15 and TRBJ2-7, reads DAMVIQNPRYQVTQFGKPVTLSCSQTLNHNVMYWYQQKSSQAPKLLFHYYDKDFNNEADTPDNFQSRRPNTSFCFLDIRSPGLGDTAMYLCATSTGQGFHEQYFGPGTRLTVT.

This sequence joins TRBV5-1 and TRBJ1-1; a weak D match, TRBD1 (6 bases). CDR1 SGHRS and CDR2 YFSETQ come from the germline V gene. Deletions cut 4 bases from V and 3 bases from J, with 16 bases between. The CDR3 contains 15 residues. CDR3 DNA sequence: TGCGCCAGCAGCAGTACTGGGGGCCCCTACACTGAAGCTTTCTTT. Its translation: CASSSTGGPYTEAFF. The full variable domain, in which reference TRBV5-1 and TRBJ1-1 provide the parts outside the CDR3, is KAGVTQTPRYLIKTRGQQVTLSCSPISGHRSVSWYQQTPGQGLQFLFEYFSETQRNKGNFPGRFSGRQFSNSRSEMNVSTLELGDSALYLCASSSTGGPYTEAFFGQGTRLTVV.

The J gene is TRBJ2-3, the V gene TRBV7-3, with 8 bases matching TRBD1. Trimming removed 5 bases from V and 2 bases from J; junction bases left unmatched: 3. This CDR3 has 14 amino acids. Germline V CDR1 and CDR2: SGHTA, FQGTGA. The CDR3 DNA sequence: TGTGCCAGCAGCCCGGGACAGGTCACAGATACGCAGTATTTT. Translated, it gives CASSPGQVTDTQYF.

This clone was seen only a few times. This chain links TRBV28 with TRBJ2-7, with TRBD2 identical over 7 bases. J was trimmed by 2 bases and V by 2 bases; bases with no gene match: 0. The CDR3 spans 13 residues. Germline lookup yields CDR1 MDHEN and CDR2 SYDVKM. Written as DNA, the CDR3 is TGTGCCAGCAGTTTACTAGCGGCCTACGAGCAGTACTTC. Protein: CASSLLAAYEQYF.

The V and J genes are TRBV28 and TRBJ1-4, with D tentatively TRBD1 (6 bases). Per germline, CDR1 MDHEN and CDR2 SYDVKM. V dropped 5 bases and J dropped 4 bases, with 11 bases sitting between them. There are 14 residues in the CDR3. Here the CDR3 DNA reads TGTGCCAGCAGTATACAGGGTGGTAATGAAAAACTGTTTTTT. Translated: CASSIQGGNEKLFF.

This clone was found a few times. The junction does not match germline at one end; this may be a read error. This chain uses TRBV7-7 with TRBJ2-5, with D perhaps TRBD1 (5 bases). The CDR3 loop spans 16 amino acids. Germline V gene lookup returns CDR1 SSHAT and CDR2 FNYEAQ (reference sequence). CDR3 residues: CASSLYPREPRETQYF. The CDR3 nucleotides read TGTGCTAGCAGCTTATACCCCAGGGAACCAAGGGAGACCCAGTACTTC.

This clone was picked up a small number of times. The rearrangement joins TRBV7-2 to TRBJ2-7, with D possibly TRBD2 on 5 matching bases. V lost 5 bases and J 5 bases, leaving 19 bases between the germline ends. This CDR3 has 15 amino acids. CDR1 and CDR2 from the germline V gene are SGHTA and FQGNSA. The CDR3 is CASSSRGSARHEQYF. CDR3 nucleotide sequence: TGTGCCAGCAGCAGTCGAGGGTCGGCTCGGCACGAGCAGTACTTC.

The rearrangement joins TRBV5-4 to TRBJ2-5, with 10 bases aligning to TRBD1. The CDR3 runs 18 residues. J was trimmed by 2 bases and V by 0 bases; bases with no gene match: 10. Germline assignment: CDR1 SGHNT and CDR2 YYREEE (reference sequence). CDR3 coding DNA: TGTGCCAGCAGCTTGGGACCGGGACAGGGGTGGCATCAAGAGACCCAGTACTTC. Translating gives CASSLGPGQGWHQETQYF.